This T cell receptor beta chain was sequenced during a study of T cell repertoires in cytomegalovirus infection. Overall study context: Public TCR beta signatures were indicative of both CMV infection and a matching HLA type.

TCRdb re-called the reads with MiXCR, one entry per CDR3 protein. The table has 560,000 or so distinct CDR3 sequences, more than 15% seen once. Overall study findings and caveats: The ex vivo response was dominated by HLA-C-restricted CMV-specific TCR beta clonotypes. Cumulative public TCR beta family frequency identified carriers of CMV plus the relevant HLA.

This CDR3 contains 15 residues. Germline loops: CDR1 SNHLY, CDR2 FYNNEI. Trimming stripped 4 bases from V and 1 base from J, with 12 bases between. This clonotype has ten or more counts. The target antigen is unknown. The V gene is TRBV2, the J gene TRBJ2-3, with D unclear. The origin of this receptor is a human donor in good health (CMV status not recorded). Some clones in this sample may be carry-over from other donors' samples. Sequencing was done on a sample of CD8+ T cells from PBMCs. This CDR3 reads CASSAFRGRTDTQYF. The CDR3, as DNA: TGTGCCAGCAGTGCTTTCAGAGGCCGCACAGATACGCAGTATTTT.